This TCR beta chain was sequenced in a study of blood T cell repertoires in COVID-19. Study-level background: Sites across the United States, Italy and Spain contributed samples from acute and convalescent COVID-19. PBMCs, B-cell-depleted T cells, or T cells provided the cDNA or gDNA that made up the material.

The CDR3 has 13 amino acids. V was trimmed by 6 bases and J by 4 bases, leaving 11 bases between them. Germline V gene lookup returns CDR1 KGHDR and CDR2 SFDVKD. Measured with immunoSEQ multiplex PCR; TCRdb has only the in-frame clones, and not every one. Of about 260,000 clones in the sample, over 75% are singletons; the top ten hold about 0.7%. The sample was peripheral blood. The TCR comes from a human donor in a cohort sampled during active COVID-19. J is TRBJ1-2 and V is TRBV24-1; D ambiguous. The CDR3 loop is CATSPTAFYGYTF. As DNA, the CDR3 is TGTGCCACCAGTCCCACAGCCTTCTATGGCTACACCTTC.